The 25 T cell receptor beta chains listed next were all sequenced from one sample in a study of patients and donors after allogeneic stem cell transplantation. TCRdb analysed the RT-PCR reads with MiXCR anew, one entry per CDR3 protein. The table records 400,000 to 450,000 distinct CDR3 sequences, approximately 16% of them present only once. The source material was blood, either unsorted or a sorted T cell fraction (not recorded which). Receptor source: a human donor who was either an allogeneic HSCT recipient or a stem cell or donor lymphocyte infusion donor (not recorded which). It is not recorded whose cells these are; they may come from a transplant donor.

The chain links TRBV6-1 to TRBJ2-1; TRBD1 agrees at 8 bases. The CDR3 spans 14 residues. Germline CDR1 and CDR2: MNHNS and SASEGT. With 8 bases clipped from V and 1 base from J, the junction kept 4 bases outside the gene matches. For the CDR3, the DNA is TGTGCCAGCTCCTGGACAGGGTCCTACAATGAGCAGTTCTTC. Residues: CASSWTGSYNEQFF.

The chain has TRBV12-3 or TRBV12-4 and TRBJ1-2; weak D call: TRBD1 (5 bases). CDR3 length: 13 residues. The V end lost 3 bases, the J end lost 3 bases, and 8 bases lay between the germline ends. In DNA form, the CDR3 reads TGTGCCAGCAGTTTGGCAGGGTACTATGGCTACACCTTC. The encoded protein is CASSLAGYYGYTF.

This clonotype was found a few times. This chain links TRBV24-1 with TRBJ2-2, with a tentative D call TRBD1 (6 bases). The CDR3 is 16 amino acids. CDR1 and CDR2 from the germline V gene are KGHDR and SFDVKD. V shed 5 bases and J shed 2 bases, with 14 bases lying between them. Written as DNA, the CDR3 is TGTGCCACCAGTGCTCAGGCCAGGGGAAACACCGGGGAGCTGTTTTTT. It yields the protein CATSAQARGNTGELFF.

Written as DNA, the CDR3 is TGCGCCAGCAGCCGCTGGCAGGGTATCAGGTGGCCCGACGAGCAGTACTTC. As protein: CASSRWQGIRWPDEQYF. The rearrangement joins TRBV4-3 to TRBJ2-7; a weak D match, TRBD1 (5 bases). CDR1 and CDR2 (germline): LGHNA, YSLEER. This CDR3 comprises 17 residues. V was cut by 4 bases and J by 5 bases, with 24 bases left in between.

This clonotype was seen a few times. The J gene is TRBJ2-2, the V gene TRBV7-9; D tentatively fits TRBD1 or TRBD2 (5 bases each). Germline V lookup: CDR1 SEHNR, CDR2 FQNEAQ (reference sequence). Between the trimmed V and J ends, which lost 4 bases and 4 bases, there was a span of 16 bases. This CDR3 comprises 16 residues. The CDR3 region is CASSSTSWGSTGELFF. CDR3 DNA sequence: TGTGCCAGCAGCTCCACTAGTTGGGGGTCCACCGGGGAGCTGTTTTTT.

This chain joins TRBV5-4 and TRBJ2-7, with 8 positions matching TRBD2. The CDR3 has 14 amino acids. The germline V gene has CDR1 SGHNT and CDR2 YYREEE (reference sequence). V shed 4 bases, J shed 4 bases, and the junction held 7 bases outside the gene matches. The CDR3 loop reads CASSPGLGRYEQYF. CDR3 bases: TGTGCCAGCAGCCCGGGACTAGGAAGGTACGAGCAGTACTTC.

This clonotype was seen a few times. The chain carries TRBV2 and TRBJ2-7, with 11 bases that match TRBD2. Trimming took 1 base from V and 4 from J; bases not matched to a gene: 3. CDR1 is SNHLY, CDR2 FYNNEI, per germline. The CDR3 extends over 15 amino acids. The CDR3 DNA reads as TGTGCCAGCAGTGAAGGACTAGCGGGGATATACGAGCAGTACTTC. Translated, it gives CASSEGLAGIYEQYF.

The chain couples TRBV5-1 to TRBJ2-7; unclear D gene. The V gene's germline CDR1 is SGHRS and CDR2 YFSETQ. V lost 4 bases and J lost 6, with 11 bases in between. The CDR3 sequence is 12 residues long. CDR3 loop: CASSIARGEQYF. CDR3 nucleotides: TGCGCCAGCAGCATAGCTAGAGGCGAGCAGTACTTC.

This clonotype was counted a few times. The chain uses TRBV14 and TRBJ1-2, with D maybe TRBD1 (6 bases). Germline-derived CDR1 and CDR2 are SGHDN and FVKESK. Trimming cost V 2 bases and J 4 bases, with 8 bases left between them. The CDR3 contains 13 residues. DNA for the CDR3: TGTGCCAGCAGCCAATACAGGGCCTATGGCTACACCTTC. It specifies CASSQYRAYGYTF.

With respect to this clonotype: Given the absence of the conserved phenylalanine or tryptophan at the CDR3 end, a read error is likely. The rearrangement joins TRBV12-3 or TRBV12-4 to TRBJ2-5; no clear D gene. V lost 3 bases and J 4 bases, leaving 3 bases between the germline ends. The CDR3 extends over 11 amino acids. The CDR3 loop reads CASSFLETQYL. CDR3 coding DNA: TGTGCCAGCAGTTTCTTAGAGACCCAGTACCTC.

This clonotype was seen a handful of times. J is TRBJ2-2 and V is TRBV12-3 or TRBV12-4, with a weak D call TRBD1 (6 bases). The CDR3 has 13 residues. V lost 7 bases and J 2 bases, leaving 8 bases between the germline ends. CDR3 coding DNA: TGTGCCAGCACAGGGACAAACACCGGGGAGCTGTTTTTT. This encodes CASTGTNTGELFF.

This clonotype was observed many times. This chain uses TRBV15 with TRBJ1-1; D gene unclear. The CDR3 has 16 residues. Trimming left V 0 bases short and J 1 base short, with 12 bases between. Germline values: CDR1 LNHNV, CDR2 YYDKDF (reference sequence). CDR3 residues: CATSRDPKGRNTEAFF. CDR3 DNA sequence: TGTGCCACCAGCAGAGATCCAAAGGGCAGGAACACTGAAGCTTTCTTT. Looking up the rest from reference TRBV15 and TRBJ1-1 gives the full variable domain: DAMVIQNPRYQVTQFGKPVTLSCSQTLNHNVMYWYQQKSSQAPKLLFHYYDKDFNNEADTPDNFQSRRPNTSFCFLDIRSPGLGDTAMYLCATSRDPKGRNTEAFFGQGTRLTVV.

There are many counts of this clonotype. This chain joins TRBV27 and TRBJ1-6; D not certain. The CDR3 length is 12 residues. Germline CDR1 reads MNHEY; CDR2 reads SMNVEV (reference sequence). With 1 base removed from V and 9 bases from J, the gap between germline ends came to 4 bases. DNA of the CDR3: TGTGCCAGCAGTTTATTGAGTTCACCCCTCCACTTT. Protein: CASSLLSSPLHF.

V and J are TRBV7-3 and TRBJ1-3; D remains unclear. V dropped 0 bases and J dropped 5 bases, with 8 bases sitting between them. Germline V gene data show CDR1 as SGHTA and CDR2 as FQGTGA. The CDR3 runs 14 residues. CDR3 in DNA: TGTGCCAGCAGCTTAACGGGGTCGCGAAACACCATATATTTT. This gives the protein CASSLTGSRNTIYF.

In DNA form, the CDR3 reads TGTGCCATCAGTATCCAGGGGCTCGGGGACGAGCAGTACTTC. As protein: CAISIQGLGDEQYF. V is TRBV10-3 and J is TRBJ2-7, with a possible D match to TRBD1 (6 bases). The germline V and J ends were trimmed by 5 bases and 5 bases, with 16 bases remaining between them. Germline CDR1 ENHRY, CDR2 SYGVKD. The CDR3 is 14 amino acids.

The gene calls are TRBV19 and TRBJ2-2, with 8 nucleotides matching TRBD1. The CDR3 loop spans 16 amino acids. Germline V lookup: CDR1 LNHDA, CDR2 SQIVND (reference sequence). V was clipped by 5 bases and J by 0 bases; unmatched bases: 5. The chain's CDR3 is CASSLYRGTNTGELFF. The CDR3 nucleotides read TGTGCCAGTAGTTTATACAGGGGGACGAACACCGGGGAGCTGTTTTTT.

This clonotype has ten or more counts. V is TRBV6-2 or TRBV6-3 and J is TRBJ2-5; no reliable D call. Germline values: CDR1 MNHEY, CDR2 SVGEGT. The CDR3 consists of 15 residues. V lost 4 bases and J 0 bases, leaving 12 bases between the germline ends. The CDR3, as DNA: TGTGCCAGCAGTTCTCCTACCTGGTACCAAGAGACCCAGTACTTC. Its translation is CASSSPTWYQETQYF.

This clonotype was observed a handful of times. V usage is TRBV20-1 and J usage is TRBJ2-7, with 8 nucleotides matching TRBD2. The CDR3 extends over 13 amino acids. V gave up 4 bases and J gave up 1 base; unmatched junction bases: 3. The germline gives CDR1 DFQATT, CDR2 SNEGSKA (reference sequence). The CDR3 DNA follows: TGCAGTGCTAAACGGGGGGGGTCCTACGAGCAGTACTTC. This codes for CSAKRGGSYEQYF.

In this sample, this clonotype turned up many times. The chain is built from TRBV18 and TRBJ2-1, with a possible D match to TRBD1 (5 bases). Per germline, CDR1 KGHSH and CDR2 LQKENI. V was trimmed by 3 bases and J by 3 bases, leaving 12 bases between them. CDR3 length: 15 amino acids. In nucleotides, the CDR3 is TGTGCCAGCTCACCTGAAAAGGGGCGCTACAATGAGCAGTTCTTC. The encoded protein is CASSPEKGRYNEQFF.

This clonotype showed up many times. The chain joins TRBV15 to TRBJ1-1; D not resolved. V was clipped by 5 bases and J by 0 bases, with 7 bases between them. CDR3 size: 13 residues. Germline CDR1 reads LNHNV; CDR2 reads YYDKDF (reference sequence). This CDR3 reads CATSGQLNTEAFF. CDR3 bases: TGTGCCACCAGCGGCCAGTTGAACACTGAAGCTTTCTTT. Full variable domain (outside the CDR3, taken from reference TRBV15 and TRBJ1-1): DAMVIQNPRYQVTQFGKPVTLSCSQTLNHNVMYWYQQKSSQAPKLLFHYYDKDFNNEADTPDNFQSRRPNTSFCFLDIRSPGLGDTAMYLCATSGQLNTEAFFGQGTRLTVV.

This clonotype was detected only a few times. The chain joins TRBV7-9 to TRBJ2-2, with TRBD2 identical over 11 bases. Germline CDR1 and CDR2: SEHNR and FQNEAQ (reference sequence). V trimming: 5 bases; J trimming: 4 bases; junction bases outside the gene matches: 9. The CDR3 has 17 amino acids. CDR3 sequence (DNA): TGTGCCAGCAGCCCGACTAGCGGGGCGATAAGCACCGGGGAGCTGTTTTTT. Amino acid sequence: CASSPTSGAISTGELFF.

The chain uses TRBV20-1 and TRBJ2-7, with 12 bases matching TRBD2. Trimming cost V 2 bases and J 1 base; bases outside gene matches: 3. CDR1 is DFQATT, CDR2 SNEGSKA, per germline (reference sequence). This CDR3 contains 15 residues. CDR3 amino acids: CSARPLAGGSYEQYF. CDR3 in DNA: TGCAGTGCTAGACCACTAGCGGGAGGTTCCTACGAGCAGTACTTC.

This clonotype came up a few times. The chain is built from TRBV29-1 and TRBJ2-1; a possible D gene is TRBD2 (5 bases). V dropped 1 base and J dropped 6 bases, with 22 bases sitting between them. The CDR3 length is 17 residues. CDR1 and CDR2 from the germline V gene are SQVTM and ANQGSEA. In DNA, the CDR3 is TGCAGCGTTGAAGGGCTCGGGAATCCACAATTTGGCAATGAGCAGTTCTTC. Translating it yields CSVEGLGNPQFGNEQFF.

This chain uses TRBV7-2 with TRBJ2-3, with 10 bases lining up with TRBD1. The CDR3 spans 15 residues. Looked up from germline, CDR1 is SGHTA and CDR2 is FQGNSA. The V and J ends lost 1 base and 7 bases, in that order; junction bases with no gene match: 5. DNA of the CDR3: TGTGCCAGCAGCTTAGGGACAGGGGGGGTTTATACGCAGTATTTT. This encodes CASSLGTGGVYTQYF.

This clonotype came up a few times. This sequence joins TRBV20-1 and TRBJ2-1, with 13 bases identical to TRBD2. Germline loops: CDR1 DFQATT, CDR2 SNEGSKA (reference sequence). The CDR3 spans 14 residues. Here the CDR3 reads CSQRGLAGLNEQFF. The CDR3 coding sequence is TGCAGCCAAAGGGGACTAGCGGGACTCAATGAGCAGTTCTTC.